These T cell receptor beta chains were read from a single sample in a study of T cell responses to AZD1222 COVID-19 vaccine. The assay was immunoSEQ multiplex PCR, and TCRdb's table has in-frame clones only and misses some. The table records approximately 110,000 clones, about 85% of them present only once. The sample here was peripheral blood, taken 28 days after the second AZD1222 dose. Source of these receptors: an adult who received the AZD1222 COVID-19 vaccine. CDR3s include the opening cysteine and the closing phenylalanine or tryptophan. A D gene is named only where the DNA matches it firmly. Clone size appears in some rows only: once, few, many, or a class for an expanded clone.

v_gene	d_gene	abundance	j_gene	CDR3aa	CDR3nt
TRBV28	TRBD2	NA	TRBJ2-1	CASSLAGGPRNEQFF	TGTGCCAGCAGTTTAGCGGGAGGGCCGCGAAATGAGCAGTTCTTC
TRBV14	TRBD1	few	TRBJ1-3	CASSTRPGQGNSGNTIYF	TGTGCCAGCAGCACGCGACCAGGACAGGGAAACTCTGGAAACACCATATATTTT
TRBV6-5	NA	once	TRBJ2-7	CASRADEHPYEQYF	TGTGCCAGCAGAGCAGACGAGCACCCCTACGAGCAGTACTTC
TRBV10-3	TRBD1	NA	TRBJ2-5	CAISDGTGGGETQYF	TGTGCCATCAGCGACGGGACAGGGGGCGGAGAGACCCAGTACTTC
TRBV19	NA	NA	TRBJ1-2	CASSTTTGVRRGYTF	TGTGCCAGTAGTACAACAACAGGAGTTCGGCGGGGCTACACCTTC
TRBV10-3	TRBD1	NA	TRBJ2-5	CAISELGQGAKTQYF	TGTGCCATCAGTGAGTTGGGACAGGGGGCCAAGACCCAGTACTTC
TRBV19	NA	NA	TRBJ1-1	CASSINRNTEAFF	TGTGCCAGTAGTATTAACAGGAACACTGAAGCTTTCTTT
TRBV4-2	NA	once	TRBJ1-5	CASSQGQYNSNQPQHF	TGTGCCAGCAGCCAAGGACAGTATAATAGCAATCAGCCCCAGCATTTT
TRBV9	NA	NA	TRBJ1-2	CASSVIPIRGHGYTF	TGTGCCAGCAGCGTAATACCCATTCGAGGTCATGGCTACACCTTC
TRBV2	TRBD1	NA	TRBJ2-7	CASRPGTGTYEQYF	TGTGCCAGCAGGCCCGGGACAGGGACCTACGAGCAGTACTTC
TRBV15	TRBD1	NA	TRBJ2-7	CATSSPGQGIYEQYF	TGTGCCACCAGCAGCCCGGGACAGGGTATCTACGAGCAGTACTTC
TRBV29-1	TRBD1	NA	TRBJ1-1	CSVDPQGAGNTEAFF	TGCAGCGTTGACCCGCAGGGGGCCGGGAATACTGAAGCTTTCTTT
TRBV27	NA	NA	TRBJ1-1	CASSLRGGREVAFF	TGTGCCAGCAGTTTAAGAGGAGGGCGTGAGGTGGCTTTCTTT
TRBV9	TRBD1	NA	TRBJ1-2	CASSEGQRGYTF	TGTGCCAGCAGCGAGGGACAGCGTGGCTACACCTTC
TRBV2	TRBD2	NA	TRBJ2-7	CASSAGLVTYEQYF	TGTGCCAGCAGTGCGGGACTAGTCACCTACGAGCAGTACTTC
TRBV28	NA	once	TRBJ2-7	CASSLQPSDYEQYF	TGTGCCAGCAGTTTACAACCGAGCGACTACGAGCAGTACTTC
TRBV28	NA	NA	TRBJ2-7	CASSRPWGASGYEQYF	TGTGCCAGCAGTCGCCCCTGGGGAGCCTCAGGCTACGAGCAGTACTTC
TRBV6-5	NA	NA	TRBJ1-5	CASRPGIGGNQPQHF	TGTGCCAGCAGACCAGGGATTGGGGGAAATCAGCCCCAGCATTTT
TRBV19	NA	NA	TRBJ1-3	CASSIGAGNTIYF	TGTGCCAGTAGTATAGGAGCTGGAAACACCATATATTTT
TRBV5-1	TRBD2	NA	TRBJ2-1	CASSLASGGEQFF	TGCGCCAGCAGCTTGGCTAGCGGCGGTGAGCAGTTCTTC
TRBV27	NA	NA	TRBJ1-4	CASSPRVGGEKLFF	TGTGCCAGCAGTCCCCGGGTCGGTGGAGAAAAACTGTTTTTT
TRBV3-1/TRBV3-2	NA	NA	TRBJ2-3	CASSQESTVRTGREYGTDTQYF	TGTGCCAGCAGCCAAGAGAGTACAGTAAGAACGGGACGGGAGTACGGTACAGATACGCAGTATTTT